This T cell receptor (beta chain) was recorded in a study of lung T cells in sarcoidosis with Löfgren's syndrome. As for the study in general: Repertoire analyses centered on Löfgren's syndrome patients.

TCRdb re-derived calls from the reads in MiXCR, one entry per CDR3 protein. This sample has about 19,000 distinct CDR3 sequences, with roughly 21% found just once. This clonotype came up a few times. The V segment lost 3 bases and the J segment 4 bases; nucleotides outside the gene matches: 5. The CDR3 extends over 15 amino acids. The chain carries TRBV12-3 or TRBV12-4 and TRBJ1-5; 8 nucleotides line up with TRBD1. The TCR sequence derives from a human donor with sarcoidosis (Löfgren's syndrome or another form), or a control subject (not recorded which). Sequenced material: CD4+ T cells from PBMCs. Written as DNA, the CDR3 is TGTGCCAGCAGTTTCGACAGGGGCCTTAATCAGCCCCAGCATTTT. Its translation is CASSFDRGLNQPQHF.